One and the same sample provided the 27 T cell receptor beta chains below, sequenced in a study of T cell responses to AZD1222 COVID-19 vaccine. Profiled with immunoSEQ multiplex PCR; TCRdb holds only in-frame clones, not every one. The sample holds around 83,000 clones, around 90% seen once. The sample consisted of peripheral blood, taken on day 0 of AZD1222 vaccination. The receptor set was obtained from an adult in good health.

The chain recombines TRBV5-4 with TRBJ1-2; the D is unclear. Trimming cost V 0 bases and J 4 bases, with 13 bases left between them. Looked up from germline, CDR1 is SGHNT and CDR2 is YYREEE (reference sequence). The CDR3 length is 15 residues. CDR3 sequence (DNA): TGTGCCAGCAGCTTGGTTTCCCTCCGAACCTATGGCTACACCTTC. Translation gives CASSLVSLRTYGYTF.

V gene TRBV2 combines with J gene TRBJ1-5; TRBD1 matches at 9 bases. From germline, CDR1 is SNHLY and CDR2 FYNNEI. CDR3 length: 18 amino acids. J gave up 2 bases and V 6 bases, and 14 bases lay outside the gene matches. CDR3 protein: CASRPLMDRGKGNQPQHF. CDR3 coding DNA: TGTGCCAGCAGACCTTTGATGGACAGGGGAAAGGGCAATCAGCCCCAGCATTTT.

This clone was detected a few times. The rearrangement joins TRBV6-4 to TRBJ2-5, with D hard to call. The germline CDR1 and CDR2 sequences are MRHNA and SNTAGT. V was pared by 6 bases and J by 2 bases, with 10 bases between. There are 13 residues in the CDR3. This CDR3 reads CASSKEIQETQYF. The CDR3 nucleotides read TGTGCCAGCAGCAAAGAGATACAAGAGACCCAGTACTTC.

The chain combines TRBV5-6 with TRBJ2-2, with 11 nucleotides matching TRBD2. Trimming took 2 bases from V and 1 from J; bases not matched to a gene: 1. The CDR3 covers 16 residues. Germline CDR1 is SGHDT and CDR2 is YYEEEE. Here the CDR3 reads CASSLGTSGNTGELFF. In nucleotides, the CDR3 is TGTGCCAGCAGCTTAGGGACTAGCGGGAACACCGGGGAGCTGTTTTTT.

This sequence joins TRBV11-2 and TRBJ1-6; D is ambiguous. Per germline, CDR1 SGHAT and CDR2 FQNNGV. Trimming removed 0 bases from V and 0 bases from J, with 9 bases in between. This CDR3 region has 17 residues. CDR3 in DNA: TGTGCCAGCAGCTTAGAACTTAGGAGCTCCTATAATTCACCCCTCCACTTT. It is translated as CASSLELRSSYNSPLHF.

The rearrangement links TRBV27 to TRBJ2-2; 10 nucleotides line up with TRBD1. The germline V gene encodes CDR1 MNHEY and CDR2 SMNVEV (reference sequence). V gave up 1 base and J gave up 0 bases; unmatched junction bases: 17. The CDR3 loop spans 22 amino acids. The CDR3: CASSLYFWTKGQGPPNTGELFF. The CDR3 coding sequence is TGTGCCAGCAGTTTATATTTCTGGACAAAGGGACAGGGGCCGCCGAACACCGGGGAGCTGTTTTTT.

The chain recombines TRBV24-1 with TRBJ1-1; D is ambiguous. The CDR3 spans 12 residues. Germline V CDR1 and CDR2: KGHDR, SFDVKD. Trimming shortened V by 7 bases and J by 1 base, and 6 bases separated the two germline ends. The CDR3 coding sequence is TGTGCCACCAGGTCCTGGAACACTGAAGCTTTCTTT. This codes for CATRSWNTEAFF.

J is TRBJ1-5 and V is TRBV9; the D gene is possibly TRBD1 (6 bases). The germline CDR1 and CDR2 sequences are SGDLS and YYNGEE. Trimming pared 3 bases from V and 0 bases from J, leaving 10 bases between. CDR3 length equals 15 residues. For the CDR3, the DNA is TGTGCCAGCAGCGGGGGGGCCCATAGCAATCAGCCCCAGCATTTT. Translating gives CASSGGAHSNQPQHF.

The rearrangement uses TRBV5-1 and TRBJ1-2; weak D call: TRBD1 (5 bases). V was clipped by 5 bases and J by 5 bases, with 16 bases between them. The CDR3 covers 14 residues. Germline assignment: CDR1 SGHRS and CDR2 YFSETQ. The CDR3 reads CASSPETRGYGYTF. The CDR3 DNA reads as TGCGCCAGCAGTCCTGAAACTAGGGGATATGGCTACACCTTC. Full variable domain (rest looked up from reference TRBV5-1 and TRBJ1-2): KAGVTQTPRYLIKTRGQQVTLSCSPISGHRSVSWYQQTPGQGLQFLFEYFSETQRNKGNFPGRFSGRQFSNSRSEMNVSTLELGDSALYLCASSPETRGYGYTFGSGTRLTVV.

CDR3 bases: TGTGCCAGCAGCCTAAGGGGGGCCGGGACAGGCGGAAACACCATATATTTT. Translation: CASSLRGAGTGGNTIYF. The chain employs TRBV27 and TRBJ1-3, with 8 bases that match TRBD1. CDR1 and CDR2 (germline): MNHEY, SMNVEV (reference sequence). This CDR3 has 17 residues. V trimming: 6 bases; J trimming: 4 bases; junction bases outside the gene matches: 14.

Only a few counts were recorded for this clone. This sequence joins TRBV2 and TRBJ2-2; no clear D. The CDR3 loop spans 13 amino acids. CDR1 and CDR2 (germline): SNHLY, FYNNEI. Trimming left V 5 bases short and J 3 bases short, with 7 bases between. The CDR3 is CASSRDYTGELFF. CDR3 DNA: TGTGCCAGCAGTCGTGACTACACCGGGGAGCTGTTTTTT.

The V and J genes are TRBV4-2 and TRBJ2-2; 11 nucleotides line up with TRBD2. This CDR3 is built from 17 residues. Per germline, CDR1 LGHNA and CDR2 YNFKEQ. The ends lost 0 bases at V and 4 bases at J; junction bases unmatched: 4. The CDR3 sequence: CASSQDHSGRGTGELFF. The CDR3 nucleotides are TGTGCCAGCAGCCAAGATCATAGCGGGAGGGGCACCGGGGAGCTGTTTTTT.

V is TRBV27 and J is TRBJ1-2, with 8 bases identical to TRBD1. Trimming took 6 bases from V and 0 from J; bases not matched to a gene: 3. Germline-derived CDR1 and CDR2 are MNHEY and SMNVEV (reference sequence). This CDR3 has 14 amino acids. CDR3 protein: CASRPTGANYGYTF. CDR3 DNA: TGTGCCAGCAGACCGACAGGGGCTAACTATGGCTACACCTTC.

This chain uses TRBV7-2 with TRBJ2-1; maybe TRBD1 (6 bases). The CDR3 has 15 residues. The germline gives CDR1 SGHTA, CDR2 FQGNSA. V was pared by 1 base and J by 4 bases, with 11 bases between. In nucleotides, the CDR3 is TGTGCCAGCAGCTTAGGGCAGGGGCATTACAATGAGCAGTTCTTC. This gives the protein CASSLGQGHYNEQFF.

The CDR3 here is CASSLSGSNTEAFF. CDR3 DNA sequence: TGTGCCAGCAGTTTATCGGGCAGCAACACTGAAGCTTTCTTT. The chain couples TRBV28 to TRBJ1-1; D unclear. The germline gives CDR1 MDHEN, CDR2 SYDVKM. CDR3 length: 14 amino acids. The V end was cut by 1 base, the J end by 2 bases, with 8 bases between.

This clone occurred a few times. This rearrangement joins TRBV15 to TRBJ2-2, with 8 bases that match TRBD1. With V trimmed by 3 bases and J by 3 bases, 3 bases remained unmatched. This CDR3 contains 15 residues. Germline CDR1 is LNHNV and CDR2 is YYDKDF (reference sequence). This CDR3 is CATSRDRAYTGELFF. The CDR3 DNA reads TGTGCCACCAGCAGGGACAGGGCGTACACCGGGGAGCTGTTTTTT.

This chain uses TRBV9 with TRBJ2-7; D gene unclear. The germline gives CDR1 SGDLS, CDR2 YYNGEE. The length of the CDR3 is 15 residues. Trimming cost V 7 bases and J 6 bases, with 23 bases left between them. The CDR3 bases are TGTGCCAGCTCCGAAAACTACAGCCCTTTTGGCGAGCAGTACTTC. Encoded protein: CASSENYSPFGEQYF. Supplemented by reference TRBV9 and TRBJ2-7, the full variable domain reads DSGVTQTPKHLITATGQRVTLRCSPRSGDLSVYWYQQSLDQGLQFLIQYYNGEERAKGNILERFSAQQFPDLHSELNLSSLELGDSALYFCASSENYSPFGEQYFGPGTRLTVT.

The CDR3 spells CASSQVGRNYEQYF. The CDR3 DNA reads TGTGCCAGCAGCCAAGTCGGCCGAAACTACGAGCAGTACTTC. The gene calls are TRBV4-2 and TRBJ2-7; no firm D call. The CDR3 is 14 amino acids. Germline loops: CDR1 LGHNA, CDR2 YNFKEQ. Trimming shortened V by 1 base and J by 3 bases, and 10 bases separated the two germline ends.

The chain recombines TRBV9 with TRBJ1-1; the match to TRBD1 covers 7 bases. The germline V gene encodes CDR1 SGDLS and CDR2 YYNGEE. There are 14 residues in the CDR3. With 3 bases clipped from V and 4 bases from J, the junction kept 6 bases outside the gene matches. The CDR3 sequence is CASSAPGQPTEAFF. CDR3 DNA: TGTGCCAGCAGCGCCCCGGGACAGCCCACTGAAGCTTTCTTT.

The chain carries TRBV7-2 and TRBJ1-1; 8 nucleotides line up with TRBD1. The CDR3 spans 14 residues. The junction had 7 bases not matched to a gene; V was cut back by 5 bases and J by 5 bases. Germline CDR1 SGHTA, CDR2 FQGNSA. DNA for the CDR3: TGTGCCAGCAGCGTCCCAGGGGGCGCGACTGAAGCTTTCTTT. This codes for CASSVPGGATEAFF.

J is TRBJ2-5 and V is TRBV9, with D unresolved. The CDR3 is made up of 14 amino acids. Trimming cost V 0 bases and J 0 bases, with 6 bases left between them. Germline CDR1 is SGDLS and CDR2 is YYNGEE. The CDR3 nucleotides read TGTGCCAGCAGCGTAGGCAGTTACCAAGAGACCCAGTACTTC. Protein product: CASSVGSYQETQYF.

This chain uses TRBV28 with TRBJ1-1; possible D gene TRBD1, 5 bases. V was clipped by 8 bases and J by 1 base, with 14 bases between them. This CDR3 has 14 amino acids. Germline CDR1 is MDHEN and CDR2 is SYDVKM. In nucleotides, the CDR3 is TGTGCCAGCGCAATCAGGGAGGGGAACACTGAAGCTTTCTTT. This gives the protein CASAIREGNTEAFF. Together with reference TRBV28 and TRBJ1-1, the CDR3 gives the full variable domain: DVKVTQSSRYLVKRTGEKVFLECVQDMDHENMFWYRQDPGLGLRLIYFSYDVKMKEKGDIPEGYSVSREKKERFSLILESASTNQTSMYLCASAIREGNTEAFFGQGTRLTVV.

V usage is TRBV5-1 and J usage is TRBJ1-2; the D is unclear. The germline gives CDR1 SGHRS, CDR2 YFSETQ. CDR3 length equals 13 residues. Trimming removed 0 bases at V and 7 bases at J, with 10 bases between. The CDR3 bases are TGCGCCAGCAGCTTGGAGGCAGCTGGTGGCTACACCTTC. Protein sequence: CASSLEAAGGYTF.

The genes are TRBV27 and TRBJ1-6; no definite D call. In germline, CDR1 is MNHEY, CDR2 SMNVEV (reference sequence). V was trimmed by 5 bases and J by 6 bases, leaving 14 bases between them. This CDR3 is built from 15 residues. The CDR3 nucleotides read TGTGCCAGCAGTCCTCGGACTGGGTTTAATTCACCCCTCCACTTT. The encoded protein is CASSPRTGFNSPLHF.

The chain employs TRBV4-3 and TRBJ1-1, with no clear D. CDR1 is LGHNA, CDR2 YSLEER, per germline. With 0 bases removed from V and 2 bases from J, the gap between germline ends came to 19 bases. The length of the CDR3 is 18 residues. CDR3 DNA: TGCGCCAGCAGCCAAGATTATTACCAGGCCAGACCTAACACTGAAGCTTTCTTT. It encodes CASSQDYYQARPNTEAFF.

The chain has TRBV19 and TRBJ2-7, with D unresolved. CDR1 is LNHDA and CDR2 is SQIVND in the germline V gene (reference sequence). CDR3 length: 12 residues. V lost 3 bases and J lost 7, with 10 bases in between. The CDR3 is CASSMGTLEQYF. The CDR3 region has the DNA TGTGCCAGTAGTATGGGTACGTTAGAGCAGTACTTC. The full variable domain, completed using reference TRBV19 and TRBJ2-7, is DGGITQSPKYLFRKEGQNVTLSCEQNLNHDAMYWYRQDPGQGLRLIYYSQIVNDFQKGDIAEGYSVSREKKESFPLTVTSAQKNPTAFYLCASSMGTLEQYFGPGTRLTVT.

The chain combines TRBV5-4 with TRBJ1-1, with D unresolved. Germline lookup yields CDR1 SGHNT and CDR2 YYREEE (reference sequence). CDR3 size: 13 residues. Deletions cut 4 bases from V and 4 bases from J, with 11 bases between. The chain's CDR3 is CASSGFEGTEAFF. As DNA, the CDR3 is TGTGCCAGCAGCGGATTCGAGGGCACTGAAGCTTTCTTT.